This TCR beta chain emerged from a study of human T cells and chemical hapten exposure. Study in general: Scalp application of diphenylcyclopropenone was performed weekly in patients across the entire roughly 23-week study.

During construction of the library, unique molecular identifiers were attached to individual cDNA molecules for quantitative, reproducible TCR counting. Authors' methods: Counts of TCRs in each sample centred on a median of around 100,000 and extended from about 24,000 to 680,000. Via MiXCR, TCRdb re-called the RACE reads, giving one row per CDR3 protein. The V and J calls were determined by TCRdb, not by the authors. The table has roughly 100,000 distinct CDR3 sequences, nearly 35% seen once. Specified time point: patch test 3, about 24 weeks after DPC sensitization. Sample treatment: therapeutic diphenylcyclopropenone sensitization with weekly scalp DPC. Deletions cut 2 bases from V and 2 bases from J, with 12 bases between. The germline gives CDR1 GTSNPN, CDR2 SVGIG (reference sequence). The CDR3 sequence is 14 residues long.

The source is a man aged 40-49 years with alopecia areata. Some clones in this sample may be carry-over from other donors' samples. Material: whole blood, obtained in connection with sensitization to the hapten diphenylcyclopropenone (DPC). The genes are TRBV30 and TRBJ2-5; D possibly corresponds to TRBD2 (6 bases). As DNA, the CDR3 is TGTGCCTGGAGTCTGGGACTTCCTCAAGAGACCCAGTACTTC. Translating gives CAWSLGLPQETQYF.